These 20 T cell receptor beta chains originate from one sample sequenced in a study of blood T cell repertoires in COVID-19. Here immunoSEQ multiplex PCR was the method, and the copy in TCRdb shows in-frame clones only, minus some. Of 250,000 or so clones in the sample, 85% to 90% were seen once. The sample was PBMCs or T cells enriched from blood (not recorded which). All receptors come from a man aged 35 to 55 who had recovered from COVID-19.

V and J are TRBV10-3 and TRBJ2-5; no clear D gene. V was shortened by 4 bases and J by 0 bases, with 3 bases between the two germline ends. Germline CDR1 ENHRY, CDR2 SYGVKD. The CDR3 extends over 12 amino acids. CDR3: CAISVNQETQYF. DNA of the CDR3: TGTGCCATCAGTGTAAACCAAGAGACCCAGTACTTC.

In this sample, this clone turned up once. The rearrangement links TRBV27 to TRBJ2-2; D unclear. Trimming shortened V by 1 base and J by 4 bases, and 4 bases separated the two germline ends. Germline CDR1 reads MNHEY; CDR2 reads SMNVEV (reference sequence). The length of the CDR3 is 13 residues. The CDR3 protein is CASSLYGTGELFF. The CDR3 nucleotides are TGTGCCAGCAGTTTATACGGCACCGGGGAGCTGTTTTTT.

The CDR3 DNA is TGTGCCACCAGCAGAACATCATCTAGCGCAGAGACCCAGTACTTC. This gives the protein CATSRTSSSAETQYF. This chain joins TRBV15 and TRBJ2-5; TRBD2 might be the D (6 bases). The V gene lost 2 bases and the J gene lost 4 bases, with 14 bases spanning the gap. The CDR3 loop spans 15 amino acids. Germline values: CDR1 LNHNV, CDR2 YYDKDF (reference sequence). Filled out from reference TRBV15 and TRBJ2-5, the complete variable domain reads DAMVIQNPRYQVTQFGKPVTLSCSQTLNHNVMYWYQQKSSQAPKLLFHYYDKDFNNEADTPDNFQSRRPNTSFCFLDIRSPGLGDTAMYLCATSRTSSSAETQYFGPGTRLLVL.

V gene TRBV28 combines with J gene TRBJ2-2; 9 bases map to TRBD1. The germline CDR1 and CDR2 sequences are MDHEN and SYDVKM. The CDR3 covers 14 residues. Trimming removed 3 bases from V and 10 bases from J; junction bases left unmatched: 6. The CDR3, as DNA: TGTGCCAGCAGTTTCCCGACAGGGGGTCTGGAGCTGTTTTTT. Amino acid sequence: CASSFPTGGLELFF.

DNA for the CDR3: TGCGCCAGCAGCTTGGAGTGGGGGCTATACGAGCAGTACTTC. Its translation is CASSLEWGLYEQYF. The J gene is TRBJ2-7, the V gene TRBV5-1, with a weak D call TRBD1 (6 bases). Trimming stripped 0 bases from V and 4 bases from J, with 11 bases between. The CDR3 consists of 14 residues. Germline CDR1 SGHRS, CDR2 YFSETQ. Based on the CDR3 plus reference TRBV5-1 and TRBJ2-7, the full variable domain is KAGVTQTPRYLIKTRGQQVTLSCSPISGHRSVSWYQQTPGQGLQFLFEYFSETQRNKGNFPGRFSGRQFSNSRSEMNVSTLELGDSALYLCASSLEWGLYEQYFGPGTRLTVT.

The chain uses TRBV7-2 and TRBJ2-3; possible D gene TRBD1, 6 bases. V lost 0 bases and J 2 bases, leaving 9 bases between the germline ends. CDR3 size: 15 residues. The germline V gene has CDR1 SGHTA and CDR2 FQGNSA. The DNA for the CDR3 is TGTGCCAGCAGCTTAGCGGGGGCCGCCACAGATACGCAGTATTTT. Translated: CASSLAGAATDTQYF.

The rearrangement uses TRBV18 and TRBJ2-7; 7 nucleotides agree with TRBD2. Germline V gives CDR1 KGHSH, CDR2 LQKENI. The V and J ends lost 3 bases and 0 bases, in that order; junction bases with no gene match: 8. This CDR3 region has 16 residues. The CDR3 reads CASSPRGDHDSYEQYF. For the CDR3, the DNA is TGTGCCAGCTCACCTCGGGGGGATCACGACTCCTACGAGCAGTACTTC.

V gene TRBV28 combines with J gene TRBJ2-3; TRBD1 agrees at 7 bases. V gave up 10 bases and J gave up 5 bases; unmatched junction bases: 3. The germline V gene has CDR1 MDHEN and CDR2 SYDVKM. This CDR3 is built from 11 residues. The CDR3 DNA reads TGTGCCACAAGGGGGCTAGATACGCAGTATTTT. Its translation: CATRGLDTQYF. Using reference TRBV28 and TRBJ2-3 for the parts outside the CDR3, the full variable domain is DVKVTQSSRYLVKRTGEKVFLECVQDMDHENMFWYRQDPGLGLRLIYFSYDVKMKEKGDIPEGYSVSREKKERFSLILESASTNQTSMYLCATRGLDTQYFGPGTRLTVL.

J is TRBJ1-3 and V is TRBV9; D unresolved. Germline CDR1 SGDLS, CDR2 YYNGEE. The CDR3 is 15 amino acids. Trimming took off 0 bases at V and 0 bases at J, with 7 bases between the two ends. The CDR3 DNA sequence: TGTGCCAGCAGCGTAGCTGGCAACTCTGGAAACACCATATATTTT. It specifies CASSVAGNSGNTIYF.

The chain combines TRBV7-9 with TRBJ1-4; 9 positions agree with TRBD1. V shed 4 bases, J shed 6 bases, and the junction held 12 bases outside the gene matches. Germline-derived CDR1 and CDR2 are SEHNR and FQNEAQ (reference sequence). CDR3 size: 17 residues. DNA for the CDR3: TGTGCCAGCAGCTGGGGGGACAGGGTCAGGGTTGATGAAAAACTGTTTTTT. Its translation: CASSWGDRVRVDEKLFF.

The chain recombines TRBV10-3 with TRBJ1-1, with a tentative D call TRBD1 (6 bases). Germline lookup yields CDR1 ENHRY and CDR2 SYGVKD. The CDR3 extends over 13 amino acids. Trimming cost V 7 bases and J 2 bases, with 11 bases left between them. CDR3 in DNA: TGTGCCATCACGACAGGACCAAACACTGAAGCTTTCTTT. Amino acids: CAITTGPNTEAFF.

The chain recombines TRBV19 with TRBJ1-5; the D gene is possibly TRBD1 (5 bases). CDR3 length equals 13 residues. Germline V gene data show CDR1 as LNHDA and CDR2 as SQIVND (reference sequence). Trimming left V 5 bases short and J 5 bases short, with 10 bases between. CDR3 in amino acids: CASSWGNDQPQHF. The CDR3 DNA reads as TGTGCCAGTAGTTGGGGCAACGATCAGCCCCAGCATTTT.

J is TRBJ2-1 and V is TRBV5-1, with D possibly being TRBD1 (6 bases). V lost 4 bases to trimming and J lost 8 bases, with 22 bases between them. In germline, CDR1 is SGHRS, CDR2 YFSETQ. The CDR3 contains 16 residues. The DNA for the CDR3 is TGCGCCAGCAGCCCCCGGGCAGGGGCACAGGCGGATGAGCAGTTCTTC. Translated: CASSPRAGAQADEQFF. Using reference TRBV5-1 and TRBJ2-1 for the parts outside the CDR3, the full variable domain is KAGVTQTPRYLIKTRGQQVTLSCSPISGHRSVSWYQQTPGQGLQFLFEYFSETQRNKGNFPGRFSGRQFSNSRSEMNVSTLELGDSALYLCASSPRAGAQADEQFFGPGTRLTVL.

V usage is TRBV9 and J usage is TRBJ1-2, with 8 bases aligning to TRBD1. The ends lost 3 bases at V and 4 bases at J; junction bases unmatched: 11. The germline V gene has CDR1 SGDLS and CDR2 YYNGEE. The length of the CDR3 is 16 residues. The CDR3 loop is CASSESITGGTYGYTF. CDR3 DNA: TGTGCCAGCAGCGAGAGCATTACAGGGGGAACCTATGGCTACACCTTC.

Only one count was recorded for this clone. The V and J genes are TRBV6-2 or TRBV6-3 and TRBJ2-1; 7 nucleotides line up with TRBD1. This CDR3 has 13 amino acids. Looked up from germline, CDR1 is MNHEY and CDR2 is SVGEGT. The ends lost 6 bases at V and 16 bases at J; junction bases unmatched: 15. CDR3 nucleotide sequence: TGTGCCAGCAGCGTTCTTACCCGGGACAGTTTCTTCTTC. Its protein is CASSVLTRDSFFF.

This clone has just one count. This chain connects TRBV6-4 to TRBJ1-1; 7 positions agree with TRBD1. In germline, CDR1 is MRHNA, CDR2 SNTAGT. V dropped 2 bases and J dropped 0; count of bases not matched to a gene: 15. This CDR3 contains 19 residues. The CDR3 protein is CASSDTTGQEEVLNTEAFF. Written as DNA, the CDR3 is TGTGCCAGCAGTGACACCACTGGACAGGAAGAAGTTCTGAACACTGAAGCTTTCTTT.

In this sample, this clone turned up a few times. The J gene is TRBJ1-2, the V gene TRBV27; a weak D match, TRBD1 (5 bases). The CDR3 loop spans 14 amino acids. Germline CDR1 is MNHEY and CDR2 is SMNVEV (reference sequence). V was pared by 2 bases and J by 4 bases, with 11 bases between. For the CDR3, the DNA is TGTGCCAGCAGTTTAAGCTCAGGGATCTATGGCTACACCTTC. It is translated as CASSLSSGIYGYTF.

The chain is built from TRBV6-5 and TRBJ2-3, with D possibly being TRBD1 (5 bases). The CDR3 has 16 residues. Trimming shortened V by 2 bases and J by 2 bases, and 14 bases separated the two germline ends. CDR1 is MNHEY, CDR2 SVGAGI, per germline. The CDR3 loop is CASSYVGRAFTDTQYF. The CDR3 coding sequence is TGTGCCAGCAGTTACGTAGGCAGGGCGTTCACAGATACGCAGTATTTT.

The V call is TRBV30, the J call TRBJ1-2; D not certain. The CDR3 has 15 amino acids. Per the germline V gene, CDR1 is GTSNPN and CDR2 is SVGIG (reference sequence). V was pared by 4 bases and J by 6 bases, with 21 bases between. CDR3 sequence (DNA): TGTGCCTGGACCGTAGGTGGTGGGCGTCGGCATGGCTACACCTTC. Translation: CAWTVGGGRRHGYTF.

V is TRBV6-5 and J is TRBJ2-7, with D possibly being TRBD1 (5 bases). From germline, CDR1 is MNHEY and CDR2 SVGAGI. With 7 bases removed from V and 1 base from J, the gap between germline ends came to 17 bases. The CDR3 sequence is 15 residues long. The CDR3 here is CASILKWGESYEQYF. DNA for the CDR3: TGTGCCAGCATACTGAAGTGGGGCGAGTCCTACGAGCAGTACTTC.